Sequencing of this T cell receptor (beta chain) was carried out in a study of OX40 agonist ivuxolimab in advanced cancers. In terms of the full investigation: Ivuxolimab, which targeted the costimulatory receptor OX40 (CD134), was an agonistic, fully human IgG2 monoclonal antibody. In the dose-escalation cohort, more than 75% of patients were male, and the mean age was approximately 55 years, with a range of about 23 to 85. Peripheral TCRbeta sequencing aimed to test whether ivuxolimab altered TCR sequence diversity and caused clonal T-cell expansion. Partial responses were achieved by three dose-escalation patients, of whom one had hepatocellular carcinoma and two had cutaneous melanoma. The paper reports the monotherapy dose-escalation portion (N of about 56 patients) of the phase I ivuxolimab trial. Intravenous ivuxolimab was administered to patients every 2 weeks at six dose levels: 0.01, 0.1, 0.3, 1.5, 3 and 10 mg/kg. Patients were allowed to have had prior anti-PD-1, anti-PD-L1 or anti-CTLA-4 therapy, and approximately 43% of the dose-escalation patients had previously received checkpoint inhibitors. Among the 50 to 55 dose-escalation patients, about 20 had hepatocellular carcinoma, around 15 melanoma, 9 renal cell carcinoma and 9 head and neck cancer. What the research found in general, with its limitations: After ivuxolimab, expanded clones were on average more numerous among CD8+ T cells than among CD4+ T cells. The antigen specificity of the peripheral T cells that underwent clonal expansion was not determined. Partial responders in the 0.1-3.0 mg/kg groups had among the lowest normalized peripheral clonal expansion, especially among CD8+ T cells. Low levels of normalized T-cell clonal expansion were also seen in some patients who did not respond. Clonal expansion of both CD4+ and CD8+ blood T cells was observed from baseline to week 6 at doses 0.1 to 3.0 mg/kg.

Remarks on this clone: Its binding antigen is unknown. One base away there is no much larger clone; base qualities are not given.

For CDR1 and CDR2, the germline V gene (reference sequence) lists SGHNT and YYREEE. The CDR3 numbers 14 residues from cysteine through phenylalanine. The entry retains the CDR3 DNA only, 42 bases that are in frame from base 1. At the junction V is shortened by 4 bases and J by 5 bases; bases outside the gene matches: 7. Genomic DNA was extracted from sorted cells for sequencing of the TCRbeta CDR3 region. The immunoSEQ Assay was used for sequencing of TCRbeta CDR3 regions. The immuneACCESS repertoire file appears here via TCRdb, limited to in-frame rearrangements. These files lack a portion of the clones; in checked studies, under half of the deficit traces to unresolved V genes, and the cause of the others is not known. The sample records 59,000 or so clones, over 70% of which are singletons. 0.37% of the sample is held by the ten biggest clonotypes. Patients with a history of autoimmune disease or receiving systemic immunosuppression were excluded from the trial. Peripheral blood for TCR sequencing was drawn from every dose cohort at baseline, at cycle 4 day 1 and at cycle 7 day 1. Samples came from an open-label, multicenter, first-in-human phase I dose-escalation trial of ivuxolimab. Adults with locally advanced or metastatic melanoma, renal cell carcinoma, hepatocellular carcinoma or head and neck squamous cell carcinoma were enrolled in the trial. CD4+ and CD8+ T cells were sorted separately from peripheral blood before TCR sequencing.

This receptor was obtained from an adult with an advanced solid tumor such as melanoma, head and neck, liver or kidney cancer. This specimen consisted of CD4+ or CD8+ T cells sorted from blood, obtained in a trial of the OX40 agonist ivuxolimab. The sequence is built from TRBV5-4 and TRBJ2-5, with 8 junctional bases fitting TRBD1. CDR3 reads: CASSIDRGSETQYF. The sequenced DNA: TGTGCCAGCAGCATAGACAGGGGAAGTGAGACCCAGTACTTC.